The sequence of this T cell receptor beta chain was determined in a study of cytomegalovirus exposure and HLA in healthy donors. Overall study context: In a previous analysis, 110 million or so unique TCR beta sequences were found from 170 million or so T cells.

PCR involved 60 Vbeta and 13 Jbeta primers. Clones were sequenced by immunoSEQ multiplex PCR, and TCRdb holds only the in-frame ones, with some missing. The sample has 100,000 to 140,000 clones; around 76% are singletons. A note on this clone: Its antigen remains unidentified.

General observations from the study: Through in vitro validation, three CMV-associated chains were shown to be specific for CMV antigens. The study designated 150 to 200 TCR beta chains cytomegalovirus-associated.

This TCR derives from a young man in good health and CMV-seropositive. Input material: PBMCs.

CDR3 DNA: TGTGCCAGCAGCTCCGGGACACCGAACACCGGGGAGCTGTTTTTT. Amino acid sequence: CASSSGTPNTGELFF. The chain couples TRBV5-4 to TRBJ2-2, with a weak D call TRBD1 (6 bases). Per germline, CDR1 SGHNT and CDR2 YYREEE (reference sequence). V lost 3 bases and J lost 0, with 9 bases in between. The CDR3 extends over 15 amino acids.